The subject of this entry is one TCR beta chain. Its antigen is currently unknown. Each 10 ml fresh peripheral blood draw supplied the PBMCs. The data are from a study of T cells in Graves' hyperthyroidism and ophthalmopathy. General study results and limits: Ophthalmopathy prediction by the model preceded onset by a median roughly 6 months. Most expanded thyroid clonotypes above 0.001 also appeared in blood.

Template material for amplifying TCR beta CDR3 regions consisted of RNA transcripts. The HTBI primer set was used in a first-round RT-PCR of the TCR CDR3. TCRdb ran MiXCR on the multiplex PCR reads and lists one entry per CDR3 protein. The sample consists of approximately 400,000 distinct CDR3 sequences, around a quarter of them appearing once. CDR1 and CDR2 (germline): LGHNT, FRNRAP. Trimming took 1 base from V and 6 from J, leaving 10 bases between them. This CDR3 is 13 amino acids long. The TCR sequence derives from a man aged 50-60 years with Graves' hyperthyroidism. Sequenced: blood. This sequence joins TRBV12-5 and TRBJ2-7; possible D gene TRBD2, 5 bases. This CDR3 reads CASGLDGGLEQYF. CDR3 nucleotide sequence: TGTGCTAGTGGTTTGGATGGAGGACTCGAGCAGTACTTC.